The 27 T cell receptor beta chains below all came from one sample that was sequenced in a study of monozygotic twins with inflammatory bowel disease. TCRdb reanalyzed the 5' RACE reads and collapses them to one entry per CDR3 protein, without DNA. The sample data list hundreds of thousands of distinct CDR3 sequences. Sequenced: blood. Receptors were obtained from a human donor with ulcerative colitis or Crohn's disease, or a healthy co-twin of an affected twin (not recorded which).

The chain has TRBV12-3 or TRBV12-4 and TRBJ1-3; the D gene TCRdb calls, TRBD1, cannot be checked with no DNA. The CDR3 is made up of 20 amino acids. CDR3: CASIPSRDRGQPSSGNTIYF.

The genes are TRBV5-8 and TRBJ2-1; checking the TCRdb D call of TRBD1 is not possible without DNA. In germline, CDR1 is SGHTS, CDR2 YDEGEE. CDR3 length: 14 residues. The chain's CDR3 is CATSRGQTYNEQFF.

V is TRBV20-1 and J is TRBJ1-5; TCRdb's D gene call, TRBD1, goes unchecked for lack of DNA. The CDR3 totals 14 residues. CDR1 and CDR2 from the germline V gene are DFQATT and SNEGSKA (reference sequence). This CDR3 reads CSARDPQGNQPQHF.

The rearrangement joins TRBV25-1 to TRBJ2-7. The CDR3 has 13 residues. In germline, CDR1 is MGHDK, CDR2 SYGVNS. The CDR3 spells CATSIGALAEQYF.

This rearrangement joins TRBV7-2 to TRBJ2-2; TCRdb's D call of TRBD2 is untestable without DNA. CDR1 SGHTA and CDR2 FQGNSA come from the germline V gene. CDR3 length equals 14 residues. This CDR3 is CASSEQGRTGELFF.

The V gene is TRBV27, the J gene TRBJ1-6. The CDR3 is 15 residues long. Germline V gives CDR1 MNHEY, CDR2 SMNVEV (reference sequence). CDR3 in amino acids: CAARRGSDGNSPLHF.

V and J are TRBV6-1 and TRBJ2-7. Germline V gives CDR1 MNHNS, CDR2 SASEGT. CDR3 length: 13 amino acids. CDR3 sequence: CASSEEVFGVRYF.

The CDR3 loop is CASTRQSPYNEQFF. V usage is TRBV7-9 and J usage is TRBJ2-1; lacking DNA, the TRBD2 call made by TCRdb goes unchecked. Germline CDR1 and CDR2: SEHNR and FQNEAQ (reference sequence). The CDR3 totals 14 residues.

The V call is TRBV5-1, the J call TRBJ1-1; checking the TCRdb D call of TRBD1 is not possible without DNA. CDR3 length: 13 residues. CDR1 and CDR2 (germline): SGHRS, YFSETQ. CDR3 protein: CASSSDSNTEAFF. Using reference TRBV5-1 and TRBJ1-1 for the parts outside the CDR3, the full variable domain is KAGVTQTPRYLIKTRGQQVTLSCSPISGHRSVSWYQQTPGQGLQFLFEYFSETQRNKGNFPGRFSGRQFSNSRSEMNVSTLELGDSALYLCASSSDSNTEAFFGQGTRLTVV.

This chain joins TRBV9 and TRBJ2-2. Per the germline V gene, CDR1 is SGDLS and CDR2 is YYNGEE. The CDR3 runs 14 residues. The CDR3: CASSGKMNTGELFF.

V gene TRBV28 combines with J gene TRBJ2-7; the TRBD1 assignment by TCRdb is unverifiable without DNA. Germline V gives CDR1 MDHEN, CDR2 SYDVKM. CDR3 size: 13 residues. The CDR3 here is CASVGQGAYEQYF.

The chain carries TRBV20-1 and TRBJ2-7. The CDR3 totals 14 residues. Germline CDR1 DFQATT, CDR2 SNEGSKA (reference sequence). CDR3 sequence reads: CSARDKSHSYEQYF.

This sequence joins TRBV2 and TRBJ2-1. The CDR3 sequence is 15 residues long. The germline V gene has CDR1 SNHLY and CDR2 FYNNEI. CDR3 sequence reads: CASSDVSNSYNEQFF.

The chain links TRBV7-2 to TRBJ2-2. The CDR3 has 13 amino acids. CDR1 and CDR2 from the germline V gene are SGHTA and FQGNSA. This chain's CDR3 is CASSLVSAGELFF.

The chain carries TRBV5-1 and TRBJ2-6. The CDR3 has 17 amino acids. CDR1 is SGHRS and CDR2 is YFSETQ in the germline V gene. CDR3 in amino acids: CASISGSRNSGANVLTF.

This chain connects TRBV30 to TRBJ1-3. This CDR3 has 13 amino acids. Germline loops: CDR1 GTSNPN, CDR2 SVGIG (reference sequence). CDR3 region: CASQPYSGNTIYF.

The chain has TRBV18 and TRBJ1-1. Per the germline V gene, CDR1 is KGHSH and CDR2 is LQKENI. The CDR3 has 14 residues. The CDR3 sequence is CASSPQRVDAEAFF.

The chain couples TRBV29-1 to TRBJ1-1. This CDR3 region has 14 residues. CDR1 and CDR2 (germline): SQVTM, ANQGSEA. The CDR3 is CSVVGPGLNTEAFF.

The chain carries TRBV5-1 and TRBJ2-5; checking the TCRdb D call of TRBD1 is not possible without DNA. CDR1 and CDR2 from the germline V gene are SGHRS and YFSETQ. This CDR3 contains 14 residues. The CDR3 protein is CASSLATPWETQYF.

The chain uses TRBV18 and TRBJ1-1; TCRdb proposes TRBD1, but this gene call is untestable without DNA. The CDR3 runs 14 residues. CDR1 and CDR2 from the germline V gene are KGHSH and LQKENI. The CDR3 sequence: CASSPPFRVQEAFF.

V usage is TRBV6-1 and J usage is TRBJ2-1. Per germline, CDR1 MNHNS and CDR2 SASEGT. This CDR3 has 13 residues. The CDR3 loop reads CASSEGLRLEQFF.

The chain links TRBV5-5 to TRBJ2-1; TCRdb picks TRBD1, but there is no DNA to check that call. The germline V gene has CDR1 SGHKS and CDR2 YYEKEE (reference sequence). CDR3 length equals 16 residues. CDR3 loop: CASSLGLGGSYNEQFF.

CDR3 sequence: CASRFRGKETQYF. The V gene is TRBV7-6, the J gene TRBJ2-5; the D gene TCRdb calls, TRBD1, cannot be checked with no DNA. CDR3 length: 13 amino acids. The germline CDR1 and CDR2 sequences are SGHVS and FNYEAQ.

The chain carries TRBV5-1 and TRBJ2-2; TCRdb's D call, TRBD1, is unchecked because there is no DNA. The CDR3 length is 15 residues. CDR1 and CDR2 (germline): SGHRS, YFSETQ. CDR3 loop: CASSPGAGLTGELFF.

The chain carries TRBV14 and TRBJ2-7; the D gene TCRdb calls, TRBD2, cannot be checked with no DNA. Germline CDR1 and CDR2: SGHDN and FVKESK. The CDR3 runs to 14 residues. The CDR3 protein is CASSYGTASYEQYF.

This chain joins TRBV5-1 and TRBJ2-7. Germline CDR1 and CDR2: SGHRS and YFSETQ. The CDR3 is 15 amino acids. The CDR3 sequence: CASSLDLAAAGEQYF.

The rearrangement uses TRBV5-1 and TRBJ1-6. CDR1 is SGHRS and CDR2 is YFSETQ in the germline V gene. The length of the CDR3 is 13 residues. The chain's CDR3 is CASSLVLGEALHF.